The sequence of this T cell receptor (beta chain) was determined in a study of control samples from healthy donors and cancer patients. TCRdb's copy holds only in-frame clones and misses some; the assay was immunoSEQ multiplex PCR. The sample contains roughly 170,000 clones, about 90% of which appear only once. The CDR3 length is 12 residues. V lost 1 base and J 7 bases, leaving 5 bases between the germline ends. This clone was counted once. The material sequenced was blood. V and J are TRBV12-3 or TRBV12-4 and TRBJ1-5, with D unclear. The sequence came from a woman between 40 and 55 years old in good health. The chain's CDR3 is CASSLGSQPQHF. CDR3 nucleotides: TGTGCCAGCAGTTTAGGGTCACAGCCCCAGCATTTT.